This entry lists 6 T cell receptor beta chains sequenced from one sample in a study of T-cell memory formation after mild COVID-19. TCRdb itself ran the 5' RACE reads through MiXCR, one entry per CDR3 protein. The sample has about 290,000 distinct CDR3 sequences, more than 15% seen once; the top ten hold roughly 24%. Sequences were obtained from PBMCs or a T cell subset sorted from them (not recorded which). Every receptor here comes from a man aged 18 to 35 who had mild COVID-19 (a few samples of this study predate the infection). Cell type and time point are not known.

The chain has TRBV4-3 and TRBJ2-5, with D perhaps matching TRBD2 (5 bases). Germline CDR1 is LGHNA and CDR2 is YSLEER. Between the trimmed V and J ends, which lost 0 bases and 5 bases, there was a span of 7 bases. This CDR3 spans 13 amino acids. CDR3 nucleotides: TGCGCCAGCAGCCAAGAACTAGTGGAGACCCAGTACTTC. Translation: CASSQELVETQYF.

The rearrangement joins TRBV28 to TRBJ2-3; D unresolved. The V gene's germline CDR1 is MDHEN and CDR2 SYDVKM. The CDR3 length is 14 residues. V lost 7 bases, J lost 5 bases, and 16 bases lay in between. CDR3 region: CASISGRWGDTQYF. Here the CDR3 DNA reads TGTGCCAGCATTTCCGGTCGCTGGGGAGATACGCAGTATTTT.

V is TRBV2 and J is TRBJ2-7; 10 nucleotides line up with TRBD1. V shed 7 bases, J shed 3 bases, and the junction held 6 bases outside the gene matches. The CDR3 has 14 amino acids. Germline values: CDR1 SNHLY, CDR2 FYNNEI. The CDR3 loop reads CASTDGTGDYEQYF. For the CDR3, the DNA is TGTGCCAGCACAGACGGGACAGGGGACTACGAGCAGTACTTC.

The chain uses TRBV5-1 and TRBJ2-6; D unresolved. Per germline, CDR1 SGHRS and CDR2 YFSETQ. The CDR3 covers 14 residues. Trimming removed 4 bases from V and 1 base from J, with 6 bases in between. The CDR3 region is CASSENSGANVLTF. The DNA for the CDR3 is TGCGCCAGCAGCGAGAATTCTGGGGCCAACGTCCTGACTTTC.

The table lists this clonotype with a few counts. This chain joins TRBV25-1 and TRBJ2-7, with TRBD1 as a possible D gene (6 bases). This CDR3 region has 11 residues. Deletions cut 6 bases from V and 5 bases from J, with 8 bases between. Germline V gene sequence: CDR1 MGHDK, CDR2 SYGVNS. CDR3 amino acids: CASRQGHEQYF. CDR3 DNA sequence: TGTGCCAGCAGACAGGGCCACGAGCAGTACTTC.

This clonotype was counted many times. The V call is TRBV7-2, the J call TRBJ1-2; no clear D gene. Deletions cut 1 base from V and 7 bases from J, with 13 bases between. The CDR3 runs 14 residues. CDR1 is SGHTA, CDR2 FQGNSA, per germline. The CDR3 DNA follows: TGTGCCAGCAGCTTAGAATCGGGGTATACTGGCTACACCTTC. Amino acids: CASSLESGYTGYTF.